This TCR beta chain is drawn from a study of identical twins. The study's findings and limits: Because invariant MAIT and iNKT cells could be present, zero-insertion analyses could be partly confounded.

Note on this clonotype: Its target is not known.

TCRdb used MiXCR to reprocess the 5' RACE reads, holding one entry per CDR3 protein. The sample yields 420,000 or so distinct CDR3 sequences, roughly 18% seen once. The sequencing input was naive T cells sorted from blood. The TCR comes from a man between 45 and 60 years old in good health.

The CDR3 loop is CASSAGEPGQFF. CDR3 DNA: TGTGCCAGCAGCGCGGGGGAGCCAGGGCAGTTCTTC. V and J are TRBV9 and TRBJ2-1; tentatively, D is TRBD2 (6 bases). The V end lost 3 bases, the J end lost 12 bases, and 13 bases lay between the germline ends. Germline V gene sequence: CDR1 SGDLS, CDR2 YYNGEE. CDR3 length: 12 residues.